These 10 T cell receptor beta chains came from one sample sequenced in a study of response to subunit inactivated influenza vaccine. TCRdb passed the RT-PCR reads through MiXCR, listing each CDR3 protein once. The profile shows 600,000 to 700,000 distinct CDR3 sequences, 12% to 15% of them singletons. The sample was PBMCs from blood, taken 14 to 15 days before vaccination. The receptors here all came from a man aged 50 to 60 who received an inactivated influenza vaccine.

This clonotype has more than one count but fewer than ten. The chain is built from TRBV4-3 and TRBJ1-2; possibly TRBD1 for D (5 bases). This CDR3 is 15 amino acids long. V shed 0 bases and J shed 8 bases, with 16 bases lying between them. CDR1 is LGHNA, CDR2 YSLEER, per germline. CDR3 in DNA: TGCGCCAGCAGCCAAGATACAGGAAGGGCTGAAGGCTACACCTTC. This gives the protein CASSQDTGRAEGYTF.

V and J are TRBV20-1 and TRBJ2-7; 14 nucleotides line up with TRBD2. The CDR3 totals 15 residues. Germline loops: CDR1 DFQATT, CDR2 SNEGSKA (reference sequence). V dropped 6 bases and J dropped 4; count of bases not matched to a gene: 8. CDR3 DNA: TGCAGTGCATTCGAGGGACTAGCGGGAGTTTACGAGCAGTACTTC. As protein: CSAFEGLAGVYEQYF.

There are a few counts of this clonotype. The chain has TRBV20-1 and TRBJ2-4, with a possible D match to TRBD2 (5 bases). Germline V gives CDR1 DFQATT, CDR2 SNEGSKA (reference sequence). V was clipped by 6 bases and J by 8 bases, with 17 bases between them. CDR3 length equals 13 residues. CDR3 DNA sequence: TGCAGTGCAAGCCAGAAGAGGGTGGACATTCAGTACTTC. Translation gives CSASQKRVDIQYF.

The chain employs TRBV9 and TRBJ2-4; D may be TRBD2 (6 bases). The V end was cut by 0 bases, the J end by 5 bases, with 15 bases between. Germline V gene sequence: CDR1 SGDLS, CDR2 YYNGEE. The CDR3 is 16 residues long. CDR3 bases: TGTGCCAGCAGCGTAGGTCTCAGGGAGGCGGAAAACATTCAGTACTTC. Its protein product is CASSVGLREAENIQYF.

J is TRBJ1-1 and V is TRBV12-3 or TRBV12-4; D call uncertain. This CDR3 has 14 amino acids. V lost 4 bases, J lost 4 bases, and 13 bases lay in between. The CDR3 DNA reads TGTGCCAGCAGTTGGCAGTGTTATGGCACTGAAGCTTTCTTT. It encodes CASSWQCYGTEAFF.

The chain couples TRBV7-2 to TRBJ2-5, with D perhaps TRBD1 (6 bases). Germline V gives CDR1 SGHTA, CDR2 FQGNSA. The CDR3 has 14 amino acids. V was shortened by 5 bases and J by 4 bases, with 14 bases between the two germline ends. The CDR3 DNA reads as TGTGCCAGCAGCCCGACAGGCCTATCAGAGACCCAGTACTTC. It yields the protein CASSPTGLSETQYF.

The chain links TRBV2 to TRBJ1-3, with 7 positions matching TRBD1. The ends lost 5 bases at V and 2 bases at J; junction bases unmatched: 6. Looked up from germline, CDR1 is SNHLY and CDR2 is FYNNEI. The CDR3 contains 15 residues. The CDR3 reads CASSIATGAGNTIYF. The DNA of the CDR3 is TGTGCCAGCAGTATAGCCACAGGGGCTGGAAACACCATATATTTT.

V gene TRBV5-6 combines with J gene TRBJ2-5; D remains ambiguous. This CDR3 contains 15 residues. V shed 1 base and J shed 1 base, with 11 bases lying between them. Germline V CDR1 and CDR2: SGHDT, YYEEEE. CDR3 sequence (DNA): TGTGCCAGCAGCTTGCGAGGCAACCTCCAAGAGACCCAGTACTTC. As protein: CASSLRGNLQETQYF.

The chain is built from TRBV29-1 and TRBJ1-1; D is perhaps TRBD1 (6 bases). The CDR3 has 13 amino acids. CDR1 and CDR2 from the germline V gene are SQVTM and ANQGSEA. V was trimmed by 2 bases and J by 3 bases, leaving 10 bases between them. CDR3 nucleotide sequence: TGCAGCGTTGAACGACAGGCCGACACTGAAGCTTTCTTT. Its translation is CSVERQADTEAFF.

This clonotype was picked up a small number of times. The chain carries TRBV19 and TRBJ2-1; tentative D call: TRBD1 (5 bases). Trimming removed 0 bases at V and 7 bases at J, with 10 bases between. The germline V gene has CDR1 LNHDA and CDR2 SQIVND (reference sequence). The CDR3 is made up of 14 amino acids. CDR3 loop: CASSIDRVTNEQFF. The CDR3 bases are TGTGCCAGTAGTATAGACAGGGTTACGAATGAGCAGTTCTTC. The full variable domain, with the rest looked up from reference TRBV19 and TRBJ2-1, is DGGITQSPKYLFRKEGQNVTLSCEQNLNHDAMYWYRQDPGQGLRLIYYSQIVNDFQKGDIAEGYSVSREKKESFPLTVTSAQKNPTAFYLCASSIDRVTNEQFFGPGTRLTVL.